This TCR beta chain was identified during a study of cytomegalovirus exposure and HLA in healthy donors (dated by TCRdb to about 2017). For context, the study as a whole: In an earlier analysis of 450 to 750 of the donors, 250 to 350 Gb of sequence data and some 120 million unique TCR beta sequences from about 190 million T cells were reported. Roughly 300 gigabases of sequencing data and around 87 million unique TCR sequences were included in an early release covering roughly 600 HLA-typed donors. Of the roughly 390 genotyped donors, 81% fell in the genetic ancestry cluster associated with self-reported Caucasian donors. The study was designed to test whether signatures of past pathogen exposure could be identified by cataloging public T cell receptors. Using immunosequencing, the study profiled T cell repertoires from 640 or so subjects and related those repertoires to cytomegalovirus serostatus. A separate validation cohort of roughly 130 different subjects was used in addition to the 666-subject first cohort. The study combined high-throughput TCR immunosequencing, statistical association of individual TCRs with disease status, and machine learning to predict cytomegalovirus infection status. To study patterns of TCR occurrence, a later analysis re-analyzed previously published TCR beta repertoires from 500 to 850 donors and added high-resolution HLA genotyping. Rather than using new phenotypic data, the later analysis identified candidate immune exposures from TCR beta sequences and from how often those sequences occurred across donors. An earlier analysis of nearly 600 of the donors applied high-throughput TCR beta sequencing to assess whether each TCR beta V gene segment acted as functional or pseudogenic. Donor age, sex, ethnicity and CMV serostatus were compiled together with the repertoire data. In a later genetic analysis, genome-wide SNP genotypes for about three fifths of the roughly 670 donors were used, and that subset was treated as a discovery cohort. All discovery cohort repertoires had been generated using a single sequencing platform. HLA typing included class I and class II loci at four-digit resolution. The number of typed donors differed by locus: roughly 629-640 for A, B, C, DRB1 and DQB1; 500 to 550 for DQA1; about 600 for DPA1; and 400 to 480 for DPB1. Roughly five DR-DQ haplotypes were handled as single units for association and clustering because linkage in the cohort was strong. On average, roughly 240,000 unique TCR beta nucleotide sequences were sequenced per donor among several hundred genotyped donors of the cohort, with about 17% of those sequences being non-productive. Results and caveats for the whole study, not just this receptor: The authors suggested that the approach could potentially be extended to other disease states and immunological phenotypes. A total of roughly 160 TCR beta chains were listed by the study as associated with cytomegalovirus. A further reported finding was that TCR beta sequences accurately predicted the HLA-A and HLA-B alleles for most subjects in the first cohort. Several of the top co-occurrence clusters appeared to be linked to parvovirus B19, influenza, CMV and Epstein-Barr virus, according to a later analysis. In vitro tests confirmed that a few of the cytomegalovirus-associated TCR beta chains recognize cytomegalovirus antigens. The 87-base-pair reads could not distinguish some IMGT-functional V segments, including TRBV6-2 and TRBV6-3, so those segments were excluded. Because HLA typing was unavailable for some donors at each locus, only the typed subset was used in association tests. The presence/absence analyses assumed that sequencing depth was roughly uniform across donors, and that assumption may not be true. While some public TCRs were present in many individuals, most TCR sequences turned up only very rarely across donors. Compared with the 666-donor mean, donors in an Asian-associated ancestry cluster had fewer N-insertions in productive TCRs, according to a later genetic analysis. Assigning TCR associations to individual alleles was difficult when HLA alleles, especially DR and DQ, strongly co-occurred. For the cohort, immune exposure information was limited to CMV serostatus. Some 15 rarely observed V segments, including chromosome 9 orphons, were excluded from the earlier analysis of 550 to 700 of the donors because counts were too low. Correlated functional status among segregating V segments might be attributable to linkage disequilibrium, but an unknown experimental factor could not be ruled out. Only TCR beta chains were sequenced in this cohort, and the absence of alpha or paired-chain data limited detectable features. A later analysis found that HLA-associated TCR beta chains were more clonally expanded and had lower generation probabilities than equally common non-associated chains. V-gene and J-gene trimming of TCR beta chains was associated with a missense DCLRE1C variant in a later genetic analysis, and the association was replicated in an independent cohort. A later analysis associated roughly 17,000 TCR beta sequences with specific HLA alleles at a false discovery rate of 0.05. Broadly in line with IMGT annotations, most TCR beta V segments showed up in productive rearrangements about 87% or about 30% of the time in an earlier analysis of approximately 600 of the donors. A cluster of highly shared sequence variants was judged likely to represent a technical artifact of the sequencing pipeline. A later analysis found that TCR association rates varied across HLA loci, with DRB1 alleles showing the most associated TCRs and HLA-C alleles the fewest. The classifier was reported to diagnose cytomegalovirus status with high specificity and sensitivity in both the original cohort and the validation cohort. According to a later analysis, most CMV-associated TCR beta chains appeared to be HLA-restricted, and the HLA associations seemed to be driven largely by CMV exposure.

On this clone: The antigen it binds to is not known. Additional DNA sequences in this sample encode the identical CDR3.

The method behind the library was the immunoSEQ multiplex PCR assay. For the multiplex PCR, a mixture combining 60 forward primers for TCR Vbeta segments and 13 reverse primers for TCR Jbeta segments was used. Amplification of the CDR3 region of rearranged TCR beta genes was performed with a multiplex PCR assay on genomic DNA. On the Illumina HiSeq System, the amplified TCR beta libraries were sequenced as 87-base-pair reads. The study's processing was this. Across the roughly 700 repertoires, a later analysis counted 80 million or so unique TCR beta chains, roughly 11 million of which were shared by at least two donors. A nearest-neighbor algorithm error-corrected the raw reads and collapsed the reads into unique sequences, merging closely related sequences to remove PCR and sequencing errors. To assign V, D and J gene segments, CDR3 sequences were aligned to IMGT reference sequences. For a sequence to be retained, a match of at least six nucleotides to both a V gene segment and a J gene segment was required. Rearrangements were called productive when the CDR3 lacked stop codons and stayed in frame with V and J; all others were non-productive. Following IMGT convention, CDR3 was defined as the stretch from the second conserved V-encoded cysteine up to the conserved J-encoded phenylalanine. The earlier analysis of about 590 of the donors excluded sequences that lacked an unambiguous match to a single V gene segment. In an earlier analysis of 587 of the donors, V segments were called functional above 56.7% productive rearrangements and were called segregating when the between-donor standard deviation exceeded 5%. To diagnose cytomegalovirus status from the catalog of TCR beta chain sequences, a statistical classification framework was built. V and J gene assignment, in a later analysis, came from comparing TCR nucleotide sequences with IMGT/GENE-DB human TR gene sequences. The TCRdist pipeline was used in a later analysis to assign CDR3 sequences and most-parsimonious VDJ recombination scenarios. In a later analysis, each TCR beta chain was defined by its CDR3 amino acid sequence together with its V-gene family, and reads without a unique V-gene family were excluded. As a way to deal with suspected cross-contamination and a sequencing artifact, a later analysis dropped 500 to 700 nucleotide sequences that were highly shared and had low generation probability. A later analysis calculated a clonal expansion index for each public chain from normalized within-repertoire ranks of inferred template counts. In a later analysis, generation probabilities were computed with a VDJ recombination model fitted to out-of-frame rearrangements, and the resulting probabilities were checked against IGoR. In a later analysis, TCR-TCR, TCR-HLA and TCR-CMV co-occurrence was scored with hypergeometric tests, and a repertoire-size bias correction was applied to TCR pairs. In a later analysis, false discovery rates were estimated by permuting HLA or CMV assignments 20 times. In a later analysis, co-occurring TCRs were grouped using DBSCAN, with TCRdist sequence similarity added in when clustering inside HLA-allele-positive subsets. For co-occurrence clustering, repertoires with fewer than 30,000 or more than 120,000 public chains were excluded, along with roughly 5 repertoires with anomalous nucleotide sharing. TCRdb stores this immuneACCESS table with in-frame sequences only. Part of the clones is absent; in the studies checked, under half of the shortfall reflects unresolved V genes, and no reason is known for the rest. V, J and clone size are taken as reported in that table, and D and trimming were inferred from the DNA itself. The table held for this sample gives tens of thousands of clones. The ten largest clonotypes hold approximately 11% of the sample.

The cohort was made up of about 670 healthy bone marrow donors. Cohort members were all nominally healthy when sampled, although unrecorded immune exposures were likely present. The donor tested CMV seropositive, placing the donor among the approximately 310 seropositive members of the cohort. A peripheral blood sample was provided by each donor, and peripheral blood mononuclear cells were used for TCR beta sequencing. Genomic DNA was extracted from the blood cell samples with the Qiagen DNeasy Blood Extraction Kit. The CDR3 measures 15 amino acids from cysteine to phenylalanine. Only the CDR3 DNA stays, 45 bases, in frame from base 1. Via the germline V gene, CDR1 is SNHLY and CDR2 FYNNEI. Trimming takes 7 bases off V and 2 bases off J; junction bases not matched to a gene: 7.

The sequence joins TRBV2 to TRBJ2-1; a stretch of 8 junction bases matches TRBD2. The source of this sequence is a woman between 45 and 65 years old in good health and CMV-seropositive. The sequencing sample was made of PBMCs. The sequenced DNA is TGTGCCAGCAAAGAGCAACTAGCGGCCTACAATGAGCAGTTCTTC. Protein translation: CASKEQLAAYNEQFF.